This T cell receptor (beta chain) was sequenced during a study of cytomegalovirus exposure and HLA in healthy donors (dated by TCRdb to about 2017). Describing the broader study: An earlier analysis of a few hundred of the donors reported around 280 Gb of sequence data and around 110 million unique TCR beta sequences obtained from about 170 million T cells. To predict cytomegalovirus infection status, the study combined high-throughput TCR immunosequencing, statistical association of individual TCRs with disease status, and machine learning. The study aimed to test whether cataloging public T cell receptors could reveal signatures of past pathogen exposure. Genome-wide SNP genotypes for about three fifths of the 666 donors were used in a later genetic analysis, which treated that subset as a discovery cohort. An early release that covered some 630 HLA-typed donors contained approximately 300 gigabases of sequencing data and tens of millions of unique TCR sequences. In the later analysis, no new phenotypic data were used to find candidate immune exposures; instead, reliance was placed on TCR beta sequences and their occurrence across donors. Typing coverage differed by locus: A, B, C, DRB1 and DQB1 were typed in roughly 620-630 donors, DQA1 in roughly 510, DPA1 in some 570, and DPB1 in approximately 450. Class I and class II HLA loci were covered by the typing at four-digit resolution. The T cell repertoires of several hundred subjects were profiled by immunosequencing and related to cytomegalovirus serostatus. Four or five DR-DQ haplotypes were handled as single units for association and clustering because linkage in the cohort was strong. An earlier analysis of 500 to 750 of the donors applied high-throughput TCR beta sequencing to assess whether each TCR beta V gene segment acted as functional or pseudogenic. All discovery cohort repertoires had been generated using a single sequencing platform. Donor age, sex, ethnicity and CMV serostatus were collected together with the repertoire data. Of the 300 to 500 genotyped donors, approximately 80% were placed in the genetic ancestry cluster associated with self-reported Caucasian donors. In addition to the first cohort of around 670 subjects, a separate validation cohort of about 120 different subjects was used. In a later analysis, previously published TCR beta repertoires from 670 or so donors were re-analyzed and high-resolution HLA genotyping was added so that TCR occurrence patterns could be studied. Among a few hundred genotyped donors of the cohort, an average of 235,054 unique TCR beta nucleotide sequences were sequenced per donor, around 20% of them non-productive.

Overall results and qualifications from the work: The 87-base-pair reads could not distinguish some IMGT-functional V segments, including TRBV6-2 and TRBV6-3, so those segments were excluded. Linkage disequilibrium might explain the correlated functional status among segregating V segments, but an unknown experimental factor could not be ruled out. A later analysis reported that several top co-occurrence clusters appeared linked to parvovirus B19, influenza, CMV and Epstein-Barr virus. According to the authors, the approach could potentially be generalized to other disease states and immunological phenotypes. A total of 150 or so TCR beta chains were listed by the study as associated with cytomegalovirus. Compared with equally common non-associated chains, HLA-associated TCR beta chains in a later analysis were more clonally expanded and had lower generation probabilities. In a later analysis, TCR association rates were found to vary across HLA loci, with the most associated TCRs seen for DRB1 alleles and the fewest for HLA-C alleles. An association between a missense DCLRE1C variant and V-gene and J-gene trimming of TCR beta chains was found in a later genetic analysis and replicated in an independent cohort. For the cohort, immune exposure information was limited to CMV serostatus. Most TCR sequences were observed very rarely across donors, whereas some public TCRs were present in many individuals. In an earlier analysis of approximately 590 of the donors, most TCR beta V segments appeared in productive rearrangements about 90% or about 30% of the time, broadly matching IMGT annotations. Roughly 17 rarely observed V segments, including chromosome 9 orphons, were excluded from the earlier analysis of several hundred of the donors because counts were too low. In both the original and validation cohorts, the classifier was reported to diagnose cytomegalovirus status with high specificity and sensitivity. Presence/absence analyses assumed roughly uniform sequencing depth across donors, an assumption that may not hold. In this cohort, only TCR beta chains were sequenced, and detectable features were limited by the absence of alpha or paired-chain data. A further reported finding was that TCR beta sequences accurately predicted the HLA-A and HLA-B alleles for most subjects in the first cohort. A few of the identified cytomegalovirus-associated TCR beta chains were confirmed in vitro to be specific for cytomegalovirus antigens. Compared with the approximately 600-donor mean, donors in an Asian-associated ancestry cluster had fewer N-insertions in productive TCRs, according to a later genetic analysis. Most CMV-associated TCR beta chains appeared to be HLA-restricted in a later analysis, and the HLA associations seemed to be driven largely by CMV exposure. A later analysis associated about 17,000 TCR beta sequences with specific HLA alleles at a false discovery rate of 0.05. Because HLA typing was missing for some donors at each locus, association tests included only the typed subset. When HLA alleles, especially DR and DQ, strongly co-occurred, TCR associations were difficult to assign to individual alleles. The sequencing pipeline was judged likely to have produced a cluster of highly shared sequence variants as a technical artifact.

In the germline V gene (reference sequence), CDR1 corresponds to GTSNPN and CDR2 to SVGIG. The CDR3 spans 11 residues, from the cysteine through the phenylalanine. Just the 33-base CDR3 DNA is kept, in frame starting at base 1. A remark on this clone: There is no known antigen for this receptor. A junction boundary mismatches the germline segment, possibly from a read error.

Library preparation was by the immunoSEQ multiplex PCR assay. For the multiplex PCR, a mixture combining 60 forward primers for TCR Vbeta segments and 13 reverse primers for TCR Jbeta segments was used. Amplification of the CDR3 region of rearranged TCR beta genes was performed with a multiplex PCR assay on genomic DNA. On the Illumina HiSeq System, the amplified TCR beta libraries were sequenced as 87-base-pair reads. In the source study's methods: A later analysis counted about 82 million unique TCR beta chains across the 666 repertoires, and roughly 9.9 million of these chains were shared by at least two donors. A nearest-neighbor algorithm error-corrected the raw reads and collapsed the reads into unique sequences, merging closely related sequences to remove PCR and sequencing errors. To assign V, D and J gene segments, CDR3 sequences were aligned to IMGT reference sequences. For a sequence to be retained, a match of at least six nucleotides was required to both a V gene segment and a J gene segment. A rearrangement counted as productive if the CDR3 had no stop codons and remained in frame with V and J, and every other rearrangement counted as non-productive. CDR3 was defined by IMGT convention, running from the second conserved V-encoded cysteine to the conserved J-encoded phenylalanine. In an earlier analysis of around 540 of the donors, sequences lacking an unambiguous match to a single V gene segment were excluded. An earlier analysis of about 590 of the donors classified V segments as functional when productive rearrangements were above 56.7% and as segregating when the standard deviation between donors was above 5%. A statistical classification framework was developed to diagnose cytomegalovirus status using the catalog of TCR beta chain sequences. In a later analysis, V and J genes were assigned by comparing TCR nucleotide sequences against IMGT/GENE-DB human TR gene sequences. Using the TCRdist pipeline, a later analysis assigned CDR3 sequences along with most-parsimonious VDJ recombination scenarios. In a later analysis, every TCR beta chain was defined by the combination of its CDR3 amino acid sequence and its V-gene family, and reads without a unique V-gene family were dropped. As a way to deal with suspected cross-contamination and a sequencing artifact, a later analysis dropped approximately 590 nucleotide sequences that were highly shared and had low generation probability. In a later analysis, a clonal expansion index was calculated for each public chain from normalized within-repertoire ranks of inferred template counts. In a later analysis, generation probabilities were computed using a VDJ recombination model fitted to out-of-frame rearrangements, and the results were checked against IGoR. In a later analysis, TCR-TCR, TCR-HLA and TCR-CMV co-occurrence was scored with hypergeometric tests, and a repertoire-size bias correction was applied to TCR pairs. To estimate false discovery rates, a later analysis permuted the HLA or CMV assignments 20 times. In a later analysis, co-occurring TCRs were grouped using DBSCAN, and TCRdist sequence similarity was added for clustering within HLA-allele-positive subsets. Repertoires with fewer than 30,000 or more than 120,000 public chains were left out of co-occurrence clustering, as were about five repertoires with anomalous nucleotide sharing. The table comes from immuneACCESS by way of TCRdb, which keeps in-frame sequences with V and J called. Part of the clones is missing from these tables; in studies checked, under half for an unresolved V gene and the rest for unknown reasons. The V and J calls and clone size come from that table; D and trimming were worked out from the DNA. Counted in this sample were roughly 120,000 clones; 75% to 85% of them appeared once. The ten largest clonotypes hold around 3% of the sample.

In total, about 650 healthy bone marrow donors made up the cohort. At the time of sampling, all cohort members were nominally healthy, though unrecorded immune exposures were likely present. The donor tested CMV seropositive, placing the donor among the 310 or so seropositive members of the cohort. Each donor provided a peripheral blood sample, and peripheral blood mononuclear cells were used for TCR beta sequencing. Genomic DNA extraction from the blood cell samples was performed with the Qiagen DNeasy Blood Extraction Kit. The sequenced sample consisted of PBMCs. This TCR derives from a woman aged 18-29 years in good health and CMV-seropositive. The V and J segments used are TRBV30 and TRBJ1-5, with no confidently assigned D gene. At the DNA level, the sequence is TGCGCCTGGCGTAAAGCCCTAACTAAGCATTTT. This codes for CAWRKALTKHF.